The subject of this entry is one TCR beta chain. Its antigen remains unknown. Time point of the sample: week 11, during vaccination. In every dose of vaccine, 300 ug of mutant IDH1 20-mer peptide was given alongside topical imiquimod. The data belong to a study of a mutant IDH1 vaccine in newly diagnosed glioma. At the level of the study: There were eight vaccinations for patients, given in weeks 1, 3, 5, 7, 11, 15, 19 and 23. General study results and limits: Apparently, pseudoprogression bore no relation to changes among the top peripheral T cell clonotypes.

Clones were sequenced by immunoSEQ multiplex PCR, and TCRdb holds only the in-frame ones, with some missing. Of some 120,000 clones listed, just under 80% are singletons. The TCR comes from a middle-aged man with glioma. Sequencing was performed on PBMCs, taken from a glioma patient whose treatment included an IDH1 peptide vaccine.

The CDR3 spells CASSVTDRGTEQFF. Here the CDR3 DNA reads TGTGCCAGCAGCGTGACGGACAGGGGGACTGAGCAGTTCTTC. V and J are TRBV9 and TRBJ2-1; 10 nucleotides match TRBD1. Losses at the gene ends were 2 bases for V and 9 bases for J; bases not matched to a gene: 5. CDR3 length equals 14 residues. Per germline, CDR1 SGDLS and CDR2 YYNGEE. The complete variable domain, with remaining parts taken from reference TRBV9 and TRBJ2-1, reads DSGVTQTPKHLITATGQRVTLRCSPRSGDLSVYWYQQSLDQGLQFLIQYYNGEERAKGNILERFSAQQFPDLHSELNLSSLELGDSALYFCASSVTDRGTEQFFGPGTRLTVL.